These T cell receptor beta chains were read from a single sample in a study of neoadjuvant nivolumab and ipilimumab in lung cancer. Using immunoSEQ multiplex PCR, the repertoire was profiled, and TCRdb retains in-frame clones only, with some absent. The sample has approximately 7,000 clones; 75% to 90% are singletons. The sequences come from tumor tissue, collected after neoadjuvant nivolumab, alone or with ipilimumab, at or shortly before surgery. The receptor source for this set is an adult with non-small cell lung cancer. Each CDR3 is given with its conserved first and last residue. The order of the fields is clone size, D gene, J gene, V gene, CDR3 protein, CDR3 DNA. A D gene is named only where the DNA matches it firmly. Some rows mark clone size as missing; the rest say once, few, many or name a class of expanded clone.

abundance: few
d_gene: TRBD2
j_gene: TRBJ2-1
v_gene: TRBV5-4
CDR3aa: CASSLARRGGLNEQFF
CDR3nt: TGTGCCAGCAGCTTGGCTCGGCGGGGGGGCCTAAATGAGCAGTTCTTC

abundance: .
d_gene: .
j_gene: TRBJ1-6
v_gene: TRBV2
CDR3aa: CASSDRSSYNSPLHF
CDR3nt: TGTGCCAGCAGTGACAGAAGCTCCTATAATTCACCCCTCCACTTT

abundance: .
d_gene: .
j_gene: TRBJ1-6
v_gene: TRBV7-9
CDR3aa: CASSPRTESSYNSPLHF
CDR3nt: TGTGCCAGCAGCCCCCGGACGGAGAGCTCCTATAATTCACCCCTCCACTTT

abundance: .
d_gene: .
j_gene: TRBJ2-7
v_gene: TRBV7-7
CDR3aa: CASSLGGDNEQYF
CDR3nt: TGTGCCAGCAGCTTAGGCGGGGATAACGAGCAGTACTTC

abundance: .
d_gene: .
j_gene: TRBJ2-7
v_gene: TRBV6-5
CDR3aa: CASRNHRAPYEQYF
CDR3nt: TGTGCCAGCAGAAATCATAGGGCCCCCTACGAGCAGTACTTC

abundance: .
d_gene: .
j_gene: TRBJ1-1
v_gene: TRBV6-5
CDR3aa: CASSYGVTTEAFF
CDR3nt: TGTGCCAGCAGTTACGGGGTGACCACTGAAGCTTTCTTT

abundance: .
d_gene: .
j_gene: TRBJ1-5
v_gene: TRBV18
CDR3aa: CASSPEDQPQHF
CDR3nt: TGTGCCAGCTCACCTGAAGATCAGCCCCAGCATTTT

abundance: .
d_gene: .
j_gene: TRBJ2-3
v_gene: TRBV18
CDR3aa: CASSPPGGTQYF
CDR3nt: TGTGCCAGCTCACCACCGGGGGGTACGCAGTATTTT

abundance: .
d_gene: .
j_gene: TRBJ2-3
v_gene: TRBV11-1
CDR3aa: CASRSPVRDTQYF
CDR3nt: TGTGCCAGCAGATCGCCCGTCCGCGATACGCAGTATTTT

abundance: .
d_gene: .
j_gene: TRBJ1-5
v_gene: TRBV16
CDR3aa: CASSQQNQPQHF
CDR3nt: TGTGCCAGCAGCCAACAAAATCAGCCCCAGCATTTT

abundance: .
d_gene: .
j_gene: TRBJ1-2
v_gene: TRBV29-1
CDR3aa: CSVEGADYGYTF
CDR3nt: TGCAGCGTTGAAGGGGCCGACTATGGCTACACCTTC

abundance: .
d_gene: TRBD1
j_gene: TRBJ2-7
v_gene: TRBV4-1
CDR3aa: CASSQGQGETPTNEQYF
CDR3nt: TGCGCCAGCAGCCAAGGGCAGGGGGAGACTCCTACGAACGAGCAGTACTTC

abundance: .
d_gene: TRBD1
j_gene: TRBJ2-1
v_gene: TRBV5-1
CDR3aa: CASSLGTGVFEQFF
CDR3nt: TGCGCCAGCAGCTTGGGGACAGGGGTGTTTGAGCAGTTCTTC

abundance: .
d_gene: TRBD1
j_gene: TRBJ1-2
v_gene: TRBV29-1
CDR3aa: CSVQTGNHGYTF
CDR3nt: TGCAGCGTACAGACAGGGAATCATGGCTACACCTTC

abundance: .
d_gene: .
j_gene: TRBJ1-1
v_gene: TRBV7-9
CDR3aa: CASSSRTVPEAFF
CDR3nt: TGTGCCAGCAGCTCCCGGACAGTCCCTGAAGCTTTCTTT

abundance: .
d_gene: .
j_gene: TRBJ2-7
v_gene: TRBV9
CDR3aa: CASSVMVRDTYERQYF
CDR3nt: TGTGCCAGCAGCGTAATGGTGCGGGACACCTATGAAAGGCAGTACTTC